This T cell receptor (beta chain) was captured in a study of T cell responses to AZD1222 COVID-19 vaccine. Study-level findings and limits: The study identified only a handful of AZD1222 recipients as seropositive at baseline. Clonal diversity was possibly underestimated, and the donors were mostly white British, with more females. Recipients of two AZD1222 doses showed rising Spike-specific TCR breadth and depth.

As regards this clone: What it binds is not known.

The length of the CDR3 is 14 residues. Between the trimmed V and J ends, which lost 1 base and 5 bases, there was a span of 11 bases. Germline V gene lookup returns CDR1 MGHRA and CDR2 YSYEKL. TCRdb's table, derived via immunoSEQ multiplex PCR, lists solely in-frame clones and lacks some. The profile shows about 110,000 clones, about 94% of them singletons. The receptor was derived from an adult who received the AZD1222 COVID-19 vaccine. The sequenced sample was peripheral blood, obtained 28 days after the second AZD1222 dose. V usage is TRBV4-1 and J usage is TRBJ1-1; D remains unclear. CDR3 sequence: CASSQGGSYTEAFF. CDR3 DNA sequence: TGCGCCAGCAGCCAAGGGGGTTCTTATACTGAAGCTTTCTTT.